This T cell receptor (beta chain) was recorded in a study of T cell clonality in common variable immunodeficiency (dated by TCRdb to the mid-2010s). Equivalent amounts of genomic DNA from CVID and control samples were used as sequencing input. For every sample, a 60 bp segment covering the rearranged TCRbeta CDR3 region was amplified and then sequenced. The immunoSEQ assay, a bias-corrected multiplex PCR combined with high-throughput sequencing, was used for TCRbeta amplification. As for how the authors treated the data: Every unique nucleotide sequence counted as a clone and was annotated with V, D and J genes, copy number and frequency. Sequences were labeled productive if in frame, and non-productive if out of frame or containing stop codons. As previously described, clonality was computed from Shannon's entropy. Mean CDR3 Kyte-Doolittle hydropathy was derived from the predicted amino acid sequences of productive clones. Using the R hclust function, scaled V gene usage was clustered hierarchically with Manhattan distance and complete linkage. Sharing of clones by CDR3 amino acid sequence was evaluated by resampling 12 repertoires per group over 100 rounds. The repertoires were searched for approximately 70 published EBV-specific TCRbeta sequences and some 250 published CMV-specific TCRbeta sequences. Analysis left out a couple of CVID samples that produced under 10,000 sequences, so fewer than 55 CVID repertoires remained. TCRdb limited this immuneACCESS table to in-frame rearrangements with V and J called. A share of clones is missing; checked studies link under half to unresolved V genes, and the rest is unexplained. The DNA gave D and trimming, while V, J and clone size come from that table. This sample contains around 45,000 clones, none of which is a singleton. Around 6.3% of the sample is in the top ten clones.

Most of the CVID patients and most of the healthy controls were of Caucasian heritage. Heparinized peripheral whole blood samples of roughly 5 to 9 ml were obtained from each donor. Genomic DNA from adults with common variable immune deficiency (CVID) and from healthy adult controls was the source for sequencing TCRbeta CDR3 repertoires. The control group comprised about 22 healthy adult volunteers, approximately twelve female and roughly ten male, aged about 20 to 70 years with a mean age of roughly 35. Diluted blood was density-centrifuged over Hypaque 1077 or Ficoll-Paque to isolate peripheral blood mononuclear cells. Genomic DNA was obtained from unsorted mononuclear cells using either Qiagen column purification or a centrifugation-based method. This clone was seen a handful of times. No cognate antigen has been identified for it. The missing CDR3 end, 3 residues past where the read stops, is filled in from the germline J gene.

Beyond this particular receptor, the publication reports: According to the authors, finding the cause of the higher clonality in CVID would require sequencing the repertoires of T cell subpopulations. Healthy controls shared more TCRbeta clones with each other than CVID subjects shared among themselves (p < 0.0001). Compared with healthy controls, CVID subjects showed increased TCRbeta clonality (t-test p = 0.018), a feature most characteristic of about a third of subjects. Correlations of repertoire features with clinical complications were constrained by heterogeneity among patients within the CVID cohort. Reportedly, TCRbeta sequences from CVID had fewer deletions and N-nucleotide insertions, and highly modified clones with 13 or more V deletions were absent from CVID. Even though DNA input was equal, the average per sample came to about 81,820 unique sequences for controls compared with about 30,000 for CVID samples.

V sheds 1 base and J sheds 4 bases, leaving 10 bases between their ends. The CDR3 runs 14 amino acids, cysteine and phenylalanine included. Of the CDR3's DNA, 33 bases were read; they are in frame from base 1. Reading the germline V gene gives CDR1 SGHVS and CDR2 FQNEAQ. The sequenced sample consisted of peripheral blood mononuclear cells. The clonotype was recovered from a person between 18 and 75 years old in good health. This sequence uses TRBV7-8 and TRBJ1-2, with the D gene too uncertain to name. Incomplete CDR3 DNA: TGTGCCAGCAGCTTAGATGCAGGCACCTATGGC. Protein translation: CASSLDAGTYG. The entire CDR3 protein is CASSLDAGTYGYTF.